This entry features one T cell receptor (beta chain) sequence. Its specificity is unknown. Trimming removed 5 bases from V and 1 base from J; junction bases left unmatched: 8. The germline CDR1 and CDR2 sequences are SGHRS and YFSETQ. This CDR3 comprises 16 residues. The record originates from a study of cytomegalovirus exposure and HLA in healthy donors. Points from the study as a whole: It was reported that the classifier diagnosed cytomegalovirus status with high specificity and sensitivity in both the original and validation cohorts. Listed as cytomegalovirus-associated were 164 TCR beta chains.

The method was immunoSEQ multiplex PCR; TCRdb's version includes in-frame clones alone and lacks a portion of them. Of about 71,000 clones listed, approximately 93% are singletons. V and J are TRBV5-1 and TRBJ2-2; 7 bases are shared with TRBD1. Sequenced input: PBMCs. The sequence derives from a man between 18 and 35 years old in good health and CMV-seropositive. The CDR3 is CASSSKGALNTGELFF. The CDR3 DNA follows: TGCGCCAGCAGTAGTAAGGGGGCTCTGAACACCGGGGAGCTGTTTTTT. Using reference TRBV5-1 and TRBJ2-2 for the parts outside the CDR3, the full variable domain is KAGVTQTPRYLIKTRGQQVTLSCSPISGHRSVSWYQQTPGQGLQFLFEYFSETQRNKGNFPGRFSGRQFSNSRSEMNVSTLELGDSALYLCASSSKGALNTGELFFGEGSRLTVL.